This T cell receptor (beta chain) was documented in a study of shared clonotypes between healthy human individuals. Overall study results and limits: Clonotypes not shared had lower generation probabilities than those common to all four donors.

Some clones are missing from TCRdb's copy, which holds only in-frame ones; the method was immunoSEQ multiplex PCR. The sample records some 320,000 clones, around 86% being singletons. Looked up from germline, CDR1 is MGHRA and CDR2 is YSYEKL. V shed 6 bases and J shed 5 bases, with 13 bases lying between them. The CDR3 has 14 residues. CD8 memory combined CD45RO+ cells with CCR7-negative CD45RA+ TemRA cells. As for this clone: What it binds is unknown.

This rearrangement joins TRBV4-1 to TRBJ2-2; tentatively, D is TRBD1 (6 bases). The sequence was obtained from a man between 18 and 29 years old in good health. Sample: memory CD8+ T cells sorted from blood. Subset: CD45RO+ cells pooled with CCR7-negative TemRA cells. CDR3 residues: CASSATGPTGELFF. The CDR3 DNA follows: TGCGCCAGCAGTGCGACAGGCCCAACCGGGGAGCTGTTTTTT.